This T cell receptor (beta chain) was sequenced for a study of T cell responses to AZD1222 COVID-19 vaccine. Germline V lookup: CDR1 SGDLS, CDR2 YYNGEE. This CDR3 has 17 residues. V trimming: 4 bases; J trimming: 5 bases; junction bases outside the gene matches: 10. This clone was seen a handful of times. Antigen unknown. Study outcomes and limitations: Spike-specific TCR breadth and depth rose after two AZD1222 doses.

Method: immunoSEQ multiplex PCR; TCRdb's copy keeps in-frame clones and lacks some. The data show 75,000 to 90,000 clones, approximately 85% seen once. The chain employs TRBV9 and TRBJ2-1, with 12 bases aligning to TRBD2. Sequenced material: peripheral blood, taken on day 0 of AZD1222 vaccination. The TCR sequence derives from an adult in good health. The CDR3 DNA reads TGTGCCAGCAGCCCTCGGACTAGCGGGATACCGGACAATGAGCAGTTCTTC. It codes for CASSPRTSGIPDNEQFF.